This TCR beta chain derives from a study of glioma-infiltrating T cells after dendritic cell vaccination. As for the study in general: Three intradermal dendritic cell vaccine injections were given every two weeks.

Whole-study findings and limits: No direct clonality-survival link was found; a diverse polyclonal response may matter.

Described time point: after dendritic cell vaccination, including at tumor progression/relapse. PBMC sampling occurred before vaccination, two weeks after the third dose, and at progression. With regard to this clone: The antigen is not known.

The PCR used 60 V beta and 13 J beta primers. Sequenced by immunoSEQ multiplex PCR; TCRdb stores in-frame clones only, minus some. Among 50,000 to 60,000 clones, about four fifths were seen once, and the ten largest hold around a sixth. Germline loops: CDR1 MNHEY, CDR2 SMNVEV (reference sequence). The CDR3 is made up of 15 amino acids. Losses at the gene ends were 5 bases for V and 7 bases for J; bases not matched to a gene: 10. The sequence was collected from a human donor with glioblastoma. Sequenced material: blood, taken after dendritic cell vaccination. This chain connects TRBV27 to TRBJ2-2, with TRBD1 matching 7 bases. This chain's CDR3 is CASSPETGINGELFF. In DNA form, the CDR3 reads TGTGCCAGCAGTCCAGAGACAGGGATTAACGGGGAGCTGTTTTTT.